The TCR beta chain under discussion was sequenced for a study of T cells in tuberculosis. Clones were read by immunoSEQ multiplex PCR, and TCRdb kept only the in-frame ones, dropping some. The table has roughly 28,000 clones, roughly 90% seen once. This sequence originates from a donor aged 5-35 years with latent tuberculosis or without tuberculosis infection. The sample comprised PBMCs.

The CDR3 loop is CASSDGWGVGTEAFF. CDR3 DNA: TGCGCCAGCAGTGACGGGTGGGGAGTTGGAACTGAAGCTTTCTTT. The rearrangement joins TRBV4-3 to TRBJ1-1; D not resolved. Trimming pared 6 bases from V and 5 bases from J, leaving 19 bases between. Germline V CDR1 and CDR2: LGHNA, YSLEER. The CDR3 length is 15 residues.